The rows below give T cell receptor beta chains drawn from one sample of a study of T-cell memory formation after mild COVID-19. TCRdb used MiXCR to reprocess the 5' RACE reads, holding one entry per CDR3 protein. Here the sample spans about 560,000 distinct CDR3 sequences, about 22% being singletons. The sequenced sample consisted of PBMCs or a T cell subset sorted from them (not recorded which). These receptors came from an adult woman who had mild COVID-19 (a few samples of this study predate the infection). Cell type and time point are not known. CDR3s include the opening cysteine and the closing phenylalanine or tryptophan. The order of the fields is J gene, clone size, D gene, V gene, CDR3 DNA, CDR3 protein. A D gene is named only where the DNA matches it firmly. Expanded clones get a size class; other rows say once, few or many, or leave the size out.

TRBJ1-1	.	TRBD1	TRBV29-1	TGCAGCGCCGGACAGGGCGAGGCTGAAGCTTTCTTT	CSAGQGEAEAFF
TRBJ1-2	once	TRBD1	TRBV4-1	TGCGCCAGCAGCCACGACCCCGGGACAGGGCTCGGCTACACCTTC	CASSHDPGTGLGYTF
TRBJ1-5	few	TRBD1	TRBV30	TGTGCCTGGGGACAGGACCCTGGGCCCCAGCATTTT	CAWGQDPGPQHF
TRBJ2-4	many	TRBD1	TRBV7-8	TGTGCCAGCAGCTTAGTCGACAGGGGCTCGGACATTCAGTACTTC	CASSLVDRGSDIQYF
TRBJ2-3	few	.	TRBV7-3	TGTGCCAGCAGCTTAACAGGCCCTACAGATACGCAGTATTTT	CASSLTGPTDTQYF
TRBJ1-1	.	TRBD1	TRBV3-1	TGTGCCAGCAGTCTGTACAGGGGAAACACTGAAGCTTTCTTT	CASSLYRGNTEAFF
TRBJ2-5	.	.	TRBV5-5	TGTGCCAGCAGCTCCCCCGCGACCCAGTACTTC	CASSSPATQYF
TRBJ1-1	many	.	TRBV7-9	TGTGCCAGCAGCGGTCTGCCTGGGACTGAAGCTTTCTTT	CASSGLPGTEAFF
TRBJ2-5	.	.	TRBV7-8	TGTGCCAGCAGCTTAGATAAGCGTTTAGAGACCCAGTACTTC	CASSLDKRLETQYF
TRBJ2-1	.	TRBD2	TRBV30	TGTGCCTGGAGTGGTATAGCGGGGGGGCACTACAATGAGCAGTTCTTC	CAWSGIAGGHYNEQFF
TRBJ2-3	.	.	TRBV9	TGTGCCAGCAGCGATGGCGGCCACACAGATACGCAGTATTTT	CASSDGGHTDTQYF
TRBJ2-4	few	.	TRBV27	TGTGCCAGCAGTCCCCTCGGGACAGCCAAAAACATTCAGTACTTC	CASSPLGTAKNIQYF
TRBJ2-3	.	.	TRBV13	TGTGCCAGCAGCTCCCTCTCGACAGGGGAGAAACGGGGGGCGCAGTATTTT	CASSSLSTGEKRGAQYF
TRBJ2-2	many	.	TRBV9	TGTGCCAGCAGCGTTGGTGGTACCGGGGAGCTGTTTTTT	CASSVGGTGELFF
TRBJ2-3	few	TRBD1	TRBV3-1	TGTGCCAGCAGCCACCGGACAGGTTCTACGCAGTATTTT	CASSHRTGSTQYF
TRBJ2-2	.	.	TRBV7-9	TGTGCCAGCAGCCTCAGAACCCGCAGGGAGAGCACCGGGGAGCTGTTTTTT	CASSLRTRRESTGELFF
TRBJ2-7	.	TRBD2	TRBV7-9	TGTGCCAGCAGCTTAGGGGCGGGGGGTCGCTACGAGCAGTACTTC	CASSLGAGGRYEQYF
TRBJ2-2	.	.	TRBV29-1	TGCAGCGTTGAAGTTCCCGGGTCCACCGGGGAGCTGTTTTTT	CSVEVPGSTGELFF
TRBJ2-5	few	TRBD2	TRBV7-9	TGTGCCAGCAGCCGGGGACTAGCGAAAGAGACCCAGTACTTC	CASSRGLAKETQYF
TRBJ2-1	.	.	TRBV6-2/TRBV6-3	TGTGCCAGCAGTTACTTGCCGGAGTCCTCCTACAATGAGCAGTTCTTC	CASSYLPESSYNEQFF
TRBJ1-1	.	.	TRBV9	TGTGCCAGCAGCGTAGAATCGGGGGGGGTAGGTACTGAAGCTTTCTTT	CASSVESGGVGTEAFF
TRBJ1-1	few	TRBD1	TRBV20-1	TGCAGTGCTAAAAGGACAGGGGGCTGGACTGAAGCTTTCTTT	CSAKRTGGWTEAFF